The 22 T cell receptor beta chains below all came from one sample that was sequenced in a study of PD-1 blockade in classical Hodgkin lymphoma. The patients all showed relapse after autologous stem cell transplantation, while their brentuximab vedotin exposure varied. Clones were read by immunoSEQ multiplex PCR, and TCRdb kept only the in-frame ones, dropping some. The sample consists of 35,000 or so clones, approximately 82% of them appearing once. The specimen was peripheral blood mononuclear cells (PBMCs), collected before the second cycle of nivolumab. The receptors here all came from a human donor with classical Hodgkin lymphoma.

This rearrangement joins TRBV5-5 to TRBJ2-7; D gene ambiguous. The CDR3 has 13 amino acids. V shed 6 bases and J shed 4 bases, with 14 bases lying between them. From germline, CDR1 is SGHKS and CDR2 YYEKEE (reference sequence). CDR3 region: CASTIPPGYEQYF. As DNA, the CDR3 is TGTGCCAGCACCATACCTCCCGGTTACGAGCAGTACTTC. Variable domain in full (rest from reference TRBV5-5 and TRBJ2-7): DAGVTQSPTHLIKTRGQQVTLRCSPISGHKSVSWYQQVLGQGPQFIFQYYEKEERGRGNFPDRFSARQFPNYSSELNVNALLLGDSALYLCASTIPPGYEQYFGPGTRLTVT.

CDR3 DNA: TGTGCCAGCGAATCCCCGGGGAGCACTGAAGCTTTCTTT. Translated, it gives CASESPGSTEAFF. The chain is built from TRBV2 and TRBJ1-1, with D unresolved. The germline V gene encodes CDR1 SNHLY and CDR2 FYNNEI. CDR3 length: 13 amino acids. V was trimmed by 8 bases and J by 4 bases, leaving 14 bases between them.

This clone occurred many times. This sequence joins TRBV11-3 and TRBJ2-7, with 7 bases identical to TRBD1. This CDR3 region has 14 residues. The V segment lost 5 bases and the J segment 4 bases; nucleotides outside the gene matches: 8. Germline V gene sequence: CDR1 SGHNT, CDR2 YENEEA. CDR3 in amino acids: CASSIWGRGYEQYF. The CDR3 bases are TGTGCCAGCAGCATATGGGGCAGGGGGTACGAGCAGTACTTC.

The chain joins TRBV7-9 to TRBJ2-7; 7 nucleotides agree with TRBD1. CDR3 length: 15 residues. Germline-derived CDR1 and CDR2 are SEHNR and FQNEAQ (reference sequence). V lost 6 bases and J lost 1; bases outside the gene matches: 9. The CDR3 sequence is CASSHGTVASYEQYF. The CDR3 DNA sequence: TGTGCCAGCAGTCACGGGACAGTAGCTTCCTACGAGCAGTACTTC.

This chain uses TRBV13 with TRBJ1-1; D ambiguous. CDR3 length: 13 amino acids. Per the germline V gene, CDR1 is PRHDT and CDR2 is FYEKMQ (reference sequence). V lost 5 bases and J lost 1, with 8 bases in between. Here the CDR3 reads CASSDHGNTEAFF. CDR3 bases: TGTGCCAGCAGCGATCATGGGAACACTGAAGCTTTCTTT.

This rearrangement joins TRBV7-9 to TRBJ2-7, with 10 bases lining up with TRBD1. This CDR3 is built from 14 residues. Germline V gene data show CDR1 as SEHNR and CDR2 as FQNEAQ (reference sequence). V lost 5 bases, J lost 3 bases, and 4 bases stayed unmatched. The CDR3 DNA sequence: TGTGCCAGCAGCGATGGGGACAGGGGCTACGAGCAGTACTTC. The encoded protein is CASSDGDRGYEQYF.

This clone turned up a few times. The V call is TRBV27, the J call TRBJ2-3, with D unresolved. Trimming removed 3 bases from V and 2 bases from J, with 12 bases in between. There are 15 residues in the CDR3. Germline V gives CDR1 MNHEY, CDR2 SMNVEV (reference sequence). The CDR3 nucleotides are TGTGCCAGCAGTTTTATAGGATGGGACACAGATACGCAGTATTTT. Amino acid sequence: CASSFIGWDTDTQYF.

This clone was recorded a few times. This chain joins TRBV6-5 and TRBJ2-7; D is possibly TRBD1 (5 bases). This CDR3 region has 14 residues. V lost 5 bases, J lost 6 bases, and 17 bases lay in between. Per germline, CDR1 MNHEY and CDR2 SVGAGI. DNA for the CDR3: TGTGCCAGCAGTAGACAGACTGGGGTCGCCGAGCAGTACTTC. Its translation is CASSRQTGVAEQYF.

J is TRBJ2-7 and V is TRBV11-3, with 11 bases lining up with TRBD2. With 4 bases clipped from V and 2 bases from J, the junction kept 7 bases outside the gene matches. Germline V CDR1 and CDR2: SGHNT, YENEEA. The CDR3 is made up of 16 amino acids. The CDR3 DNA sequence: TGTGCCAGCAGCTCTCCGGGACTAGCGGACCCCTACGAGCAGTACTTC. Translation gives CASSSPGLADPYEQYF.

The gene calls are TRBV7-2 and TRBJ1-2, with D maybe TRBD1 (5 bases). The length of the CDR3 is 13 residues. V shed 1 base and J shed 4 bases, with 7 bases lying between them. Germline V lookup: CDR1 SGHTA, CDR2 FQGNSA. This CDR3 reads CASSLVGTYGYTF. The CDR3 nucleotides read TGTGCCAGCAGCTTAGTTGGGACCTATGGCTACACCTTC.

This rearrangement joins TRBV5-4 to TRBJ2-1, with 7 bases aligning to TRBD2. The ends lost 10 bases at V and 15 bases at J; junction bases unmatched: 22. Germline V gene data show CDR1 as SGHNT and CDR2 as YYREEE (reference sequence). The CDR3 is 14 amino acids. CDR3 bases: TGTGCCTCGTCCAGGGAGGGCCAGCAAACTAGGAGGTTCTTC. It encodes CASSREGQQTRRFF. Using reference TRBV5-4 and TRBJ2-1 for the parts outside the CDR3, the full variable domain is ETGVTQSPTHLIKTRGQQVTLRCSSQSGHNTVSWYQQALGQGPQFIFQYYREEENGRGNFPPRFSGLQFPNYSSELNVNALELDDSALYLCASSREGQQTRRFFGPGTRLTVL.

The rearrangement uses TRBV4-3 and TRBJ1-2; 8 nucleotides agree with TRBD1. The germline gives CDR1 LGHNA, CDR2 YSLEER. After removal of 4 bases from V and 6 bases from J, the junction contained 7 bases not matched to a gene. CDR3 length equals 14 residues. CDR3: CASSLRGQDHGYTF. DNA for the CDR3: TGCGCCAGCAGCCTGCGGGGACAGGACCATGGCTACACCTTC.

The CDR3 is CASSLTGPNYEQYF. DNA of the CDR3: TGTGCCAGCAGCCTGACGGGACCGAACTACGAGCAGTACTTC. This chain joins TRBV7-3 and TRBJ2-7, with D perhaps given as TRBD1 or TRBD2 (5 bases each). The V end was cut by 5 bases, the J end by 3 bases, with 14 bases between. Per the germline V gene, CDR1 is SGHTA and CDR2 is FQGTGA. The CDR3 is made up of 14 amino acids.

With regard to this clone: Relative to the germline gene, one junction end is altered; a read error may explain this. This chain's CDR3 is CAISESNRRSFNEQFF. CDR3 bases: TGTGCCATCAGTGAGTCGAATAGGAGGTCCTTCAATGAGCAGTTCTTC. V gene TRBV10-3 combines with J gene TRBJ2-1; the D gene is possibly TRBD2 (5 bases). Germline CDR1 is ENHRY and CDR2 is SYGVKD. The length of the CDR3 is 16 residues.

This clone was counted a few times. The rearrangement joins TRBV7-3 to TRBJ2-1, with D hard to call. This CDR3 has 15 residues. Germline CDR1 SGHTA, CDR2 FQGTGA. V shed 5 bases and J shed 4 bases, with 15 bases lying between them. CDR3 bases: TGTGCCAGCAGCCATGGAGAAAAGGGATACAATGAGCAGTTCTTC. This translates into CASSHGEKGYNEQFF.

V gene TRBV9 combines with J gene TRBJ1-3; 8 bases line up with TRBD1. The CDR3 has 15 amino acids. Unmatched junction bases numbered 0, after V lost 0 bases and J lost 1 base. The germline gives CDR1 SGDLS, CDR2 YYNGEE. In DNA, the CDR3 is TGTGCCAGCAGCGTAGGGACAGGGTCTGGAAACACCATATATTTT. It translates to CASSVGTGSGNTIYF.

Here the CDR3 reads CAISEWLIPFNEQFF. The CDR3, as DNA: TGTGCCATCAGTGAGTGGTTAATTCCTTTTAATGAGCAGTTCTTC. The chain is built from TRBV10-3 and TRBJ2-1; no reliable D call. V was shortened by 1 base and J by 7 bases, with 14 bases between the two germline ends. Germline CDR1 ENHRY, CDR2 SYGVKD. The CDR3 consists of 15 residues.

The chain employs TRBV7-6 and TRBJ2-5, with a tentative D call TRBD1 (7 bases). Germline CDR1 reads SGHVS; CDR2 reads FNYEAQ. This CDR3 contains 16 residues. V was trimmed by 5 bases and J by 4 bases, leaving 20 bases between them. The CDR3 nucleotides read TGTGCCAGCAGCCTACAAGACACCCAGGGGGGAGAGACCCAGTACTTC. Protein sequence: CASSLQDTQGGETQYF. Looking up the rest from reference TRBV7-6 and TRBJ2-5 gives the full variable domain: GAGVSQSPRYKVTKRGQDVALRCDPISGHVSLYWYRQALGQGPEFLTYFNYEAQQDKSGLPNDRFSAERPEGSISTLTIQRTEQRDSAMYRCASSLQDTQGGETQYFGPGTRLLVL.

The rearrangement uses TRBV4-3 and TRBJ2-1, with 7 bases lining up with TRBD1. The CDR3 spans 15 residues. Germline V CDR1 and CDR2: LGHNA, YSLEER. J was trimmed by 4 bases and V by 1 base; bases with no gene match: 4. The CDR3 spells CASSQVRDRYNEQFF. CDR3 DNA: TGCGCCAGCAGCCAAGTTAGGGACAGATACAATGAGCAGTTCTTC.

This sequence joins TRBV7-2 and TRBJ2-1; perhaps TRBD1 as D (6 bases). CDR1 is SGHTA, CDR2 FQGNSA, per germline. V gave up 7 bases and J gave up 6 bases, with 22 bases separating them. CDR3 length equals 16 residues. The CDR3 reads CASTLNRAASGNEQFF. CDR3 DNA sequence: TGTGCCAGCACCCTGAACAGGGCGGCCTCTGGCAATGAGCAGTTCTTC.

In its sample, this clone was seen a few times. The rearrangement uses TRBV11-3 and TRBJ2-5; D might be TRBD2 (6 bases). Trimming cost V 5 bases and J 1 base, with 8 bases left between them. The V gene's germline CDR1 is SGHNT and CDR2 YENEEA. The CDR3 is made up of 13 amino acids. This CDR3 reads CASSGGAQETQYF. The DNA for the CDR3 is TGTGCCAGCAGCGGCGGGGCCCAAGAGACCCAGTACTTC.

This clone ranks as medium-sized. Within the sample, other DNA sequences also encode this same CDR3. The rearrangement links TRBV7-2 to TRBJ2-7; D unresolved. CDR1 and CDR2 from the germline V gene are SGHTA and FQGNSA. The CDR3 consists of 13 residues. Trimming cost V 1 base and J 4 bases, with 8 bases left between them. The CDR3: CASSLGARYEQYF. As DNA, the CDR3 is TGTGCCAGCAGCTTAGGAGCTCGTTACGAGCAGTACTTC. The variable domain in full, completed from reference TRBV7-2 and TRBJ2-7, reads GAGVSQSPSNKVTEKGKDVELRCDPISGHTALYWYRQSLGQGLEFLIYFQGNSAPDKSGLPSDRFSAERTGGSVSTLTIQRTQQEDSAVYLCASSLGARYEQYFGPGTRLTVT.